This T cell receptor beta chain was captured in a study of identical twins. Study results and caveats: When twins shared out-of-frame alpha sequences, those sequences had excess low generation probability.

One entry per CDR3 protein, called by TCRdb with MiXCR from the 5' RACE reads. The sample holds just over 500,000 distinct CDR3 sequences, less than 25% seen once. As for this clonotype: What it binds is unknown.

Germline V gene lookup returns CDR1 ENHRY and CDR2 SYGVKD. V was clipped by 3 bases and J by 5 bases; unmatched bases: 12. There are 16 residues in the CDR3. Separately, the same data were catalogued under a study of T cells expressing NK-cell markers. From that study: Dominant NKG2C+ clonotype frequencies of about 1.0-7.0% of CD8+ T cells were measured in over 5 donors.

The sample taken for sequencing was CD4+ T cells sorted from blood. The J gene is TRBJ2-7, the V gene TRBV10-3; TRBD2 matches at 8 bases. This TCR derives from a woman aged 18-29 years in good health. CDR3 in amino acids: CAISDSGGRRVDEQYF. The CDR3 DNA follows: TGTGCCATCAGTGACTCGGGAGGGAGGCGGGTGGACGAGCAGTACTTC.